These T cell receptor beta chains were read from a single sample in a study of blood T cell repertoires in COVID-19. Profiled with immunoSEQ multiplex PCR; TCRdb holds only in-frame clones, not every one. This sample has about 220,000 clones, with over 70% found just once. The specimen was peripheral blood. The receptors come from a woman between 45 and 65 years old with acute or convalescent COVID-19. Each CDR3 is given with its conserved first and last residue. A D gene is named only where the DNA matches it firmly. Rows may omit the clone size; those that give it use once, few, many or a size class.

j_gene	v_gene	abundance	d_gene	len	CDR3aa	CDR3nt
TRBJ1-5	TRBV5-1	few	NA	13	CASSKGSNQPQHF	TGCGCCAGCAGCAAGGGGAGCAATCAGCCCCAGCATTTT
TRBJ2-3	TRBV5-1	NA	NA	13	CASSYSSTDTQYF	TGCGCCAGCAGTTACTCCAGCACAGATACGCAGTATTTT
TRBJ1-5	TRBV5-1	NA	NA	14	CASSFLGGDQPQHF	TGCGCCAGCAGCTTCCTCGGGGGGGATCAGCCCCAGCATTTT
TRBJ2-7	TRBV2	NA	NA	13	CASTSHFRNEQYF	TGTGCCAGCACCTCTCACTTCAGGAACGAGCAGTACTTC
TRBJ1-1	TRBV7-9	once	NA	15	CASSLGGDPHTEAFF	TGTGCCAGCAGCTTAGGGGGAGATCCTCACACTGAAGCTTTCTTT
TRBJ2-3	TRBV4-1	NA	TRBD2	17	CASSQDGTGGSTDTQYF	TGCGCCAGCAGCCAAGATGGCACGGGAGGGAGCACAGATACGCAGTATTTT
TRBJ2-7	TRBV6-1	NA	NA	14	CASSEQGSSYEQYF	TGTGCCAGCAGTGAGCAGGGGAGCTCCTACGAGCAGTACTTC
TRBJ2-5	TRBV2	NA	TRBD2	15	CASSARLAAQETQYF	TGTGCCAGCAGTGCGAGACTAGCGGCCCAAGAGACCCAGTACTTC
TRBJ2-5	TRBV5-6	NA	TRBD1	13	CASSLTGAETQYF	TGTGCCAGCAGCTTGACAGGGGCAGAGACCCAGTACTTC
TRBJ1-4	TRBV28	NA	TRBD1	14	CASRETGGDEKLFF	TGTGCCAGCAGGGAAACAGGGGGTGATGAAAAACTGTTTTTT
TRBJ2-5	TRBV18	NA	NA	13	CASSPGQQETQYF	TGTGCCAGCTCCCCTGGACAGCAAGAGACCCAGTACTTC
TRBJ2-1	TRBV10-3	once	TRBD1	15	CAISRGQVGTNEQFF	TGTGCCATCAGTAGGGGACAGGTAGGGACAAATGAGCAGTTCTTC
TRBJ1-2	TRBV9	NA	NA	13	CASSVGVGGGYTF	TGTGCCAGCAGCGTAGGGGTAGGCGGTGGCTACACCTTC
TRBJ2-3	TRBV29-1	NA	TRBD1	12	CSGFQGADTQYF	TGCAGCGGTTTCCAGGGGGCAGATACGCAGTATTTT
TRBJ2-1	TRBV27	NA	NA	13	CASSWKGYGEQFF	TGTGCCAGCAGTTGGAAGGGGTACGGTGAGCAGTTCTTC
TRBJ1-2	TRBV6-5	NA	NA	12	CVSSITGYGYTF	TGTGTCAGCAGTATCACAGGGTATGGCTACACCTTC
TRBJ2-7	TRBV7-2	few	TRBD1	14	CASSRRDRFGEQYF	TGTGCCAGCAGCCGCCGGGACAGGTTTGGTGAGCAGTACTTC
TRBJ2-3	TRBV30	NA	TRBD1	13	CAWSQGAEDTQYF	TGTGCCTGGAGTCAGGGGGCCGAAGATACGCAGTATTTT
TRBJ1-2	TRBV24-1	once	NA	14	CATSDSGGNYGYTF	TGTGCCACCAGTGATTCGGGGGGGAACTATGGCTACACCTTC
TRBJ1-2	TRBV7-9	NA	TRBD1	12	CASGVRGLGYTF	TGTGCCAGCGGGGTCAGGGGGCTTGGCTACACCTTC
TRBJ2-3	TRBV5-6	NA	TRBD2	12	CASSRRGDTQYF	TGTGCCAGCAGCCGGCGGGGGGATACGCAGTATTTT
TRBJ2-2	TRBV30	NA	NA	16	CAWTLPGVRATGELFF	TGTGCCTGGACCCTGCCCGGGGTTCGGGCCACCGGGGAGCTGTTTTTT
TRBJ1-4	TRBV7-2	NA	NA	14	CASSSWPTNEKLFF	TGTGCCAGCAGCTCCTGGCCTACTAATGAAAAACTGTTTTTT
TRBJ2-1	TRBV2	NA	NA	19	CASSEFGGPGASGYNEQFF	TGTGCCAGCAGTGAATTCGGGGGCCCCGGGGCTAGCGGCTACAATGAGCAGTTCTTC
TRBJ2-3	TRBV25-1	NA	NA	18	CASSESRGGVTTVDTQYF	TGTGCCAGCAGTGAGTCGCGAGGGGGGGTCACAACAGTGGATACGCAGTATTTT
TRBJ2-1	TRBV2	NA	TRBD2	16	CASSEVGTSARDEQFF	TGTGCCAGCAGTGAAGTAGGGACTAGCGCTAGGGATGAGCAGTTCTTC
TRBJ2-2	TRBV7-8	NA	NA	18	CASSLVWIGSARAGELFF	TGTGCCAGCAGCTTAGTTTGGATCGGGAGCGCACGGGCCGGGGAGCTGTTTTTT
TRBJ2-7	TRBV27	NA	TRBD1	14	CASSYTGGPYEQYF	TGTGCCAGCAGTTATACAGGGGGGCCCTACGAGCAGTACTTC
TRBJ2-7	TRBV28	NA	TRBD1	18	CASRIPIGTGRDWDEQYF	TGTGCCAGCAGGATTCCCATTGGGACAGGGAGGGACTGGGACGAGCAGTACTTC
TRBJ1-2	TRBV24-1	NA	TRBD1	15	CATSDSDRGRDGYTF	TGTGCCACCAGTGATTCGGACAGGGGGCGCGACGGCTACACCTTC
TRBJ2-6	TRBV19	NA	TRBD1	16	CASTSDRPKEANVLTF	TGTGCCAGTACCTCGGACAGGCCTAAGGAGGCCAACGTCCTGACTTTC
TRBJ1-1	TRBV18	NA	NA	15	CASSSSTGSVTEAFF	TGTGCCAGCTCGTCCAGCACGGGGAGTGTCACTGAAGCTTTCTTT
TRBJ2-2	TRBV11-2	NA	NA	18	CASSLGGVWHTNTGELFF	TGTGCCAGCAGCTTAGGAGGAGTTTGGCACACGAACACCGGGGAGCTGTTTTTT
TRBJ2-7	TRBV7-2	NA	TRBD2	14	CASSPTSYSYEQYF	TGTGCCAGCAGTCCGACTAGCTACTCCTACGAGCAGTACTTC
TRBJ2-7	TRBV24-1	NA	NA	12	CATSDRADEQYF	TGTGCCACCAGTGACAGGGCCGACGAGCAGTACTTC
TRBJ1-2	TRBV28	NA	NA	13	CASMEGVGYGYTF	TGTGCCAGCATGGAGGGAGTGGGCTATGGCTACACCTTC
TRBJ1-2	TRBV6-6	NA	NA	16	CASSFGHPASNYGYTF	TGTGCCAGCAGTTTTGGGCACCCAGCTTCTAACTATGGCTACACCTTC
TRBJ1-2	TRBV28	NA	NA	12	CASREQSYGYTF	TGTGCCAGCAGGGAACAGTCCTATGGCTACACCTTC
TRBJ2-5	TRBV9	NA	NA	15	CASSVGLSPGETQYF	TGTGCCAGCAGCGTAGGCCTATCCCCGGGGGAGACCCAGTACTTC
TRBJ2-1	TRBV19	NA	TRBD2	14	CASSIGGSLNEQFF	TGTGCCAGTAGTATAGGCGGGAGTCTCAATGAGCAGTTCTTC
TRBJ2-1	TRBV11-2	NA	NA	14	CASSLARWTEGQFF	TGTGCCAGCAGCTTAGCCCGATGGACAGAGGGTCAGTTCTTC
TRBJ1-6	TRBV10-3	NA	NA	15	CAISRGGGPNSPLHF	TGTGCCATCAGCCGAGGGGGGGGTCCTAATTCACCCCTCCACTTT
TRBJ1-2	TRBV24-1	many	NA	13	CATSPDGVDGYTF	TGTGCCACCTCCCCCGACGGGGTGGATGGCTACACCTTC
TRBJ2-2	TRBV2	NA	NA	14	CASKGSVFTGELFF	TGTGCCAGCAAAGGTAGCGTTTTCACCGGGGAGCTGTTTTTT
TRBJ1-6	TRBV6-6	NA	NA	16	CASSRGYRADNSPLHF	TGTGCCAGCAGTAGGGGATACAGGGCGGATAATTCACCCCTCCACTTT
TRBJ1-6	TRBV28	NA	TRBD1	18	CASSLSIHRGSDNSPLHF	TGTGCCAGCAGTTTATCCATTCACAGGGGTAGCGATAATTCACCCCTCCACTTT
TRBJ2-7	TRBV4-2	NA	NA	15	CASSQERGSTYEQYF	TGTGCCAGCAGCCAAGAGCGGGGCTCCACCTACGAGCAGTACTTC
TRBJ2-7	TRBV13	NA	TRBD2	17	CASSRGLAGSSSYEQYF	TGTGCCAGCAGCCGGGGACTAGCGGGGAGTTCTTCCTACGAGCAGTACTTC
TRBJ2-2	TRBV9	NA	TRBD2	14	CASKSGRNTGELFF	TGTGCCAGCAAAAGCGGGAGGAACACCGGGGAGCTGTTTTTT
TRBJ2-2	TRBV11-2	once	NA	15	CASSSQGLRTGELFF	TGTGCCAGCAGCTCACAGGGCCTCCGCACCGGGGAGCTGTTTTTT
TRBJ1-1	TRBV20-1	NA	TRBD1	13	CSASSDRGPEAFF	TGCAGTGCTAGTTCGGACAGGGGCCCTGAAGCTTTCTTT
TRBJ2-3	TRBV30	NA	NA	15	CAWRAPPFGTDTQYF	TGTGCCTGGAGGGCTCCCCCCTTCGGCACAGATACGCAGTATTTT
TRBJ2-1	TRBV28	NA	TRBD2	16	CASGVGGSDNFNEQFF	TGTGCCAGCGGGGTAGGCGGGAGCGATAATTTTAATGAGCAGTTCTTC
TRBJ1-1	TRBV11-1	NA	TRBD1	15	CASSLGDSLNTEAFF	TGTGCCAGCAGCTTGGGGGACAGCCTGAACACTGAAGCTTTCTTT
TRBJ1-6	TRBV7-2	NA	NA	15	CASSAHGGGNSPLHF	TGTGCCAGCAGCGCCCACGGGGGAGGTAATTCACCCCTCCACTTT
TRBJ1-1	TRBV18	NA	NA	14	CASSTQTGNTEAFF	TGTGCCAGCTCAACGCAGACAGGGAACACTGAAGCTTTCTTT
TRBJ2-1	TRBV11-1	NA	NA	13	CASSFGHYNEQFF	TGTGCCAGCAGCTTTGGACACTACAATGAGCAGTTCTTC
TRBJ2-5	TRBV11-1	NA	TRBD2	19	CASSLATGTSVLYLETQYF	TGTGCCAGCAGCTTAGCGACCGGGACTAGCGTTTTGTATTTGGAGACCCAGTACTTC
TRBJ2-1	TRBV11-2	NA	TRBD2	15	CASSLSGGSSDEQFF	TGTGCCAGCAGCTTATCGGGCGGGAGCTCGGATGAGCAGTTCTTC